This T cell receptor beta chain came from a study of spatial heterogeneity in lung cancer. Study at large: Across tumor regions, counts of TCR transcripts showed a strong correlation with a T cell module score derived from matched bulk RNA-seq. Study results and caveats: Expanded intratumoral alpha and beta TCR counts tracked tumor mutation counts.

Ten or more counts support this clonotype. Its cognate antigen is unknown. Germline V gene sequence: CDR1 MNHEY, CDR2 SMNVEV (reference sequence). CDR3 size: 15 residues. Trimming cost V 1 base and J 4 bases; bases outside gene matches: 6. Regarding time point: sample taken at primary tumor resection. Material for sequencing was whole RNA from tumor, nontumor lung or frozen PBMC, left unsorted. From the 5' RACE reads, TCRdb called clonotypes with MiXCR, one entry per CDR3 protein. The sample lists approximately 5,700 distinct CDR3 sequences; 8.4% were seen once. The material was lung tumor tissue, obtained at surgery. The chain links TRBV27 to TRBJ2-7; 8 bases are a match to TRBD1. This receptor was identified in a female donor with early-stage non-small cell lung cancer. The CDR3, as DNA: TGTGCCAGCAGTTTATGGGGACAGGCCAATTACGAGCAGTACTTC. Encoded protein: CASSLWGQANYEQYF.